Below are 2 T cell receptor beta chains sequenced from a single sample in a study of blood T cell repertoires in COVID-19. TCRdb's table, derived via immunoSEQ multiplex PCR, lists solely in-frame clones and lacks some. This sample has 250,000 to 350,000 clones, with more than 85% found just once. Input material: PBMCs or T cells enriched from blood (not recorded which). The origin of the receptors is a young woman who had recovered from COVID-19.

This clone was found once. This chain joins TRBV27 and TRBJ1-5; D remains unclear. V was clipped by 1 base and J by 2 bases, with 6 bases between them. The CDR3 contains 14 residues. Germline CDR1 MNHEY, CDR2 SMNVEV (reference sequence). CDR3 coding DNA: TGTGCCAGCAGTTTATACGCGGGCAATCAGCCCCAGCATTTT. The encoded protein is CASSLYAGNQPQHF.

The chain carries TRBV19 and TRBJ1-6; no clear D. This CDR3 comprises 14 residues. Germline assignment: CDR1 LNHDA and CDR2 SQIVND (reference sequence). The V end lost 3 bases, the J end lost 10 bases, and 13 bases lay between the germline ends. The CDR3 nucleotides are TGTGCCAGTAGTATTAGGCAGAGCGGGTCACCCCTCCACTTT. It specifies CASSIRQSGSPLHF. Using reference TRBV19 and TRBJ1-6 for the parts outside the CDR3, the full variable domain is DGGITQSPKYLFRKEGQNVTLSCEQNLNHDAMYWYRQDPGQGLRLIYYSQIVNDFQKGDIAEGYSVSREKKESFPLTVTSAQKNPTAFYLCASSIRQSGSPLHFGNGTRLTVT.